This T cell receptor beta chain was documented in a study of shared clonotypes between healthy human individuals. Clones were read by immunoSEQ multiplex PCR, and TCRdb kept only the in-frame ones, dropping some. The sample records hundreds of thousands of clones, almost 97% being singletons. About this clone: Other nucleotide sequences from this sample produce the same CDR3.

This CDR3 is 11 amino acids long. Germline V gene data show CDR1 as MDHEN and CDR2 as SYDVKM. V was cut by 5 bases and J by 2 bases, with 4 bases left in between. The chain carries TRBV28 and TRBJ2-7; D is unresolved. The sequence was obtained from a woman between 25 and 40 years old in good health. Input material: naive CD4+ T cells sorted from blood. Stated subset: CD45RA+ positively selected. CDR3 bases: TGTGCCAGCAGTCTAACCTACGAGCAGTACTTC. Residues: CASSLTYEQYF.